What follows describes a single T cell receptor beta chain. Its antigen is still unknown. Some clones are missing from TCRdb's copy, which holds only in-frame ones; the method was immunoSEQ multiplex PCR. The sample shows 30,000 to 35,000 clones, roughly three quarters of them seen only once. The sample belongs to a study of pediatric ulcerative colitis. During colonoscopy, one to two rectal pinch biopsies were collected. V was clipped by 2 bases and J by 3 bases, with 17 bases between them. Per the germline V gene, CDR1 is LNHDA and CDR2 is SQIVND (reference sequence). The CDR3 contains 17 residues. Notes on the study in general: Blood-derived T cells may be present in rectal pinch biopsies. A couple of patients had blood samples with substantially reduced template counts.

This clonotype was obtained from a boy aged 5-17 years with mild ulcerative colitis. Sequencing was performed on gut tissue. The J gene is TRBJ1-5, the V gene TRBV19, with D hard to call. The chain's CDR3 is CASSISPWVSNNQPQHF. In DNA form, the CDR3 reads TGTGCCAGTAGTATATCGCCTTGGGTCAGCAACAATCAGCCCCAGCATTTT.